This T cell receptor (beta chain) stems from a study of blood T cell repertoires in COVID-19. About the research overall: The cDNA or gDNA used as material had been derived from T cells, B-cell-depleted T cells, or PBMCs.

Clinical history reported by participants formed the basis on which cohorts were assigned. The CDR3 length is 19 residues. The V gene end was trimmed by 1 base and the J gene end by 3 bases; junction bases not matched to a gene: 14. CDR1 is SGHVS, CDR2 FQNEAQ, per germline. Original processing methods: It was from reference gene primer amplification that nucleated cell counts were estimated. Profiled with immunoSEQ multiplex PCR; TCRdb holds only in-frame clones, not every one. V and J calls and clone size are as listed in that table; D and trimming were resolved from the DNA. The data show 130,000 or so clones, about 83% seen once.

This TCR was sampled from a woman in her 50s with acute COVID-19. The rearrangement joins TRBV7-8 to TRBJ1-4; 7 positions match TRBD1. Sequencing input: PBMCs or T cells enriched from blood (not recorded which). CDR3 DNA: TGTGCCAGCAGCTTAGAGTTCGTGACAGGGCCTCTCGCTAATGAAAAACTGTTTTTT. Protein product: CASSLEFVTGPLANEKLFF.